This T cell receptor beta chain came from a study of T cell changes during pregnancy in multiple sclerosis. The method was immunoSEQ multiplex PCR; TCRdb's version includes in-frame clones alone and lacks a portion of them. Of more than 35,000 clones listed, roughly nine tenths are singletons. In this sample, this clone turned up a few times. Germline assignment: CDR1 MRHNA and CDR2 SNTAGT. J was trimmed by 2 bases and V by 0 bases; bases with no gene match: 6. There are 16 residues in the CDR3. The starting material was CD4+ T cells from peripheral blood mononuclear cells, obtained in the third trimester of pregnancy. The sequence was obtained from a female donor with multiple sclerosis, enrolled in a pregnancy study. The V and J genes are TRBV6-4 and TRBJ2-5, with 7 bases identical to TRBD1. CDR3: CASSDSGGVGQETQYF. The CDR3 DNA follows: TGTGCCAGCAGTGACTCAGGGGGCGTTGGGCAAGAGACCCAGTACTTC.